This TCR beta chain was documented in a study of shared clonotypes between healthy human individuals. Healthy and HIV-negative, the adult donors had no recent acute infections or vaccinations. CDR3 size: 14 residues. V was shortened by 10 bases and J by 6 bases, with 16 bases between the two germline ends. Germline CDR1 is MNHNY and CDR2 is SVGAGI (reference sequence). As regards this clone: Its antigen is not identified.

Study observations and caveats: At large depth, rarefaction still showed sorted-subset sequencing to be incomplete. Sharing across several donors was seen in 5% to 5.5% of naive CD4 clonotypes.

Using immunoSEQ multiplex PCR, the repertoire was profiled, and TCRdb retains in-frame clones only, with some absent. The table includes about 2 million clones, 85% to 95% detected once. The chain couples TRBV6-6 to TRBJ2-6; possibly TRBD2 for D (5 bases). This receptor was identified in a man aged 18 to 30 in good health. The sample taken for sequencing was naive CD4+ T cells sorted from blood. Subset specified: CD45RA+ positively selected. CDR3 nucleotide sequence: TGTGCCACCTTGTGGAGGAATTCGGCCAACGTCCTGACTTTC. It codes for CATLWRNSANVLTF.